This TCR beta chain was sequenced for a study of blood T cell repertoires in COVID-19. The overall study: Acute and convalescent COVID-19 specimens originated in the United States, Italy and Spain. Sample material is recorded as cDNA or gDNA derived from T cells, B-cell-depleted T cells, or PBMCs.

In the authors' workflow: Cell counts per sample came from amplifying reference gene primers. Profiled with immunoSEQ multiplex PCR; TCRdb holds only in-frame clones, not every one. V, J and clone size are taken as reported in that table, and D and trimming were inferred from the DNA itself. This sample has about half a million clones, with roughly 88% found just once. This clonotype was obtained from a human donor in a cohort sampled during active COVID-19. Sample: peripheral blood.

The CDR3 region has the DNA TGTGCCAGCCTGGGACAGATTAATGAAAAACTGTTTTTT. Translated: CASLGQINEKLFF. V and J are TRBV2 and TRBJ1-4; 7 nucleotides match TRBD1. This CDR3 has 13 residues. J lost 4 bases, V lost 8 bases, and 4 bases had no gene match. Germline-derived CDR1 and CDR2 are SNHLY and FYNNEI.